These 15 T cell receptor beta chains were sequenced from one sample in a study of cytomegalovirus exposure and HLA in healthy donors. In the PCR, 60 Vbeta and 13 Jbeta primers were used. Clones were sequenced by immunoSEQ multiplex PCR, and TCRdb holds only the in-frame ones, with some missing. The data hold about 63,000 clones, with around 80% observed a single time. The specimen sequenced was PBMCs. These TCRs come from a woman between 40 and 50 years old in good health and CMV-seropositive.

The chain combines TRBV7-8 with TRBJ2-1, with 9 bases lining up with TRBD1. With 5 bases clipped from V and 7 bases from J, the junction kept 15 bases outside the gene matches. The length of the CDR3 is 17 residues. Germline V lookup: CDR1 SGHVS, CDR2 FQNEAQ. The CDR3 region has the DNA TGTGCCAGCAGCCTATACATGGGACAGGGAAGTTTAAATGAGCAGTTCTTC. Protein sequence: CASSLYMGQGSLNEQFF.

The V call is TRBV9, the J call TRBJ1-1; the D gene is possibly TRBD1 (6 bases). V was cut by 0 bases and J by 1 base, with 7 bases left in between. The CDR3 consists of 14 residues. CDR1 and CDR2 from the germline V gene are SGDLS and YYNGEE. CDR3 loop: CASSVEGGNTEAFF. DNA of the CDR3: TGTGCCAGCAGCGTAGAAGGGGGGAACACTGAAGCTTTCTTT.

This clone was picked up a small number of times. In nucleotides, the CDR3 is TGTGCCAGCAGCTCGGGAAGCGGGGGGGCCCACAATGAGCAGTTCTTC. Protein: CASSSGSGGAHNEQFF. This chain joins TRBV7-9 and TRBJ2-1; 10 nucleotides align to TRBD2. The CDR3 totals 16 residues. With V trimmed by 4 bases and J by 5 bases, 8 bases remained unmatched. CDR1 is SEHNR and CDR2 is FQNEAQ in the germline V gene (reference sequence).

V usage is TRBV2 and J usage is TRBJ2-7, with TRBD1 identical over 8 bases. V trimming: 2 bases; J trimming: 0 bases; junction bases outside the gene matches: 0. Germline CDR1 reads SNHLY; CDR2 reads FYNNEI. CDR3 length: 14 residues. The CDR3 here is CASSEQGASYEQYF. The CDR3 DNA follows: TGTGCCAGCAGTGAACAGGGGGCCTCCTACGAGCAGTACTTC.

This clone was seen only a few times. CDR3 residues: CAINQDREGYGYTF. In nucleotides, the CDR3 is TGTGCCATCAATCAGGACAGGGAGGGCTATGGCTACACCTTC. The rearrangement links TRBV10-3 to TRBJ1-2; 8 nucleotides agree with TRBD1. The length of the CDR3 is 14 residues. V lost 7 bases, J lost 4 bases, and 8 bases stayed unmatched. Germline CDR1 is ENHRY and CDR2 is SYGVKD.

The CDR3 region is CASSTTGGNQPQHF. The CDR3 DNA is TGTGCCAGCAGCACGACAGGGGGAAACCAGCCCCAGCATTTT. The chain combines TRBV9 with TRBJ1-5; the match to TRBD1 covers 9 bases. V trimming: 4 bases; J trimming: 7 bases; junction bases outside the gene matches: 6. Germline V CDR1 and CDR2: SGDLS, YYNGEE. The CDR3 runs 14 residues.

CDR3 sequence (DNA): TGTGCCAGCAGCTTCTCCGGGTCTTCCATTCAGTACTTC. Translation: CASSFSGSSIQYF. This rearrangement joins TRBV7-2 to TRBJ2-4; D unclear. In germline, CDR1 is SGHTA, CDR2 FQGNSA. V shed 3 bases and J shed 9 bases, with 12 bases lying between them. CDR3 length: 13 residues.

The chain couples TRBV29-1 to TRBJ1-5; tentatively, D is TRBD1 (6 bases). Trimming removed 5 bases at V and 3 bases at J, with 11 bases between. Germline assignment: CDR1 SQVTM and CDR2 ANQGSEA. This CDR3 is built from 13 residues. This CDR3 is CSVRTANNQPQHF. CDR3 in DNA: TGCAGCGTTCGGACAGCGAACAATCAGCCCCAGCATTTT. Combining the CDR3 with reference TRBV29-1 and TRBJ1-5 gives the whole variable domain SAVISQKPSRDICQRGTSLTIQCQVDSQVTMMFWYRQQPGQSLTLIATANQGSEATYESGFVIDKFPISRPNLTFSTLTVSNMSPEDSSIYLCSVRTANNQPQHFGDGTRLSIL.

The chain is built from TRBV19 and TRBJ2-4, with TRBD2 matching over 10 bases. Germline CDR1 and CDR2: LNHDA and SQIVND (reference sequence). The ends lost 9 bases at V and 0 bases at J; junction bases unmatched: 2. The CDR3 is 14 amino acids. The CDR3 reads CASRLAGAKNIQYF. The CDR3 DNA sequence: TGTGCCAGCAGACTAGCGGGAGCCAAAAACATTCAGTACTTC.

This chain links TRBV13 with TRBJ2-7; 10 bases fit TRBD2. The CDR3 length is 16 residues. Germline V gene data show CDR1 as PRHDT and CDR2 as FYEKMQ (reference sequence). Trimming cost V 3 bases and J 2 bases; bases outside gene matches: 7. This chain's CDR3 is CASSLASGGLTYEQYF. CDR3 nucleotide sequence: TGTGCCAGCAGCTTGGCTAGCGGGGGCCTTACCTACGAGCAGTACTTC.

The chain has TRBV5-4 and TRBJ2-6; D possibly corresponds to TRBD1 (5 bases). The CDR3 covers 17 residues. The V gene lost 4 bases and the J gene lost 4 bases, with 18 bases spanning the gap. Germline CDR1 SGHNT, CDR2 YYREEE (reference sequence). CDR3 coding DNA: TGTGCCAGCAGCCCCGGCCCAGGGTTGGCCGGGGCCAACGTCCTGACTTTC. Protein product: CASSPGPGLAGANVLTF.

The chain has TRBV28 and TRBJ2-1, with D possibly being TRBD1 (5 bases). CDR1 is MDHEN, CDR2 SYDVKM, per germline. This CDR3 is 11 amino acids long. Trimming pared 4 bases from V and 12 bases from J, leaving 10 bases between. CDR3 nucleotides: TGTGCCAGCAGTTCCAACAGGAGGCAGTTCTTC. Protein: CASSSNRRQFF. Full variable domain (remainder filled in from reference TRBV28 and TRBJ2-1): DVKVTQSSRYLVKRTGEKVFLECVQDMDHENMFWYRQDPGLGLRLIYFSYDVKMKEKGDIPEGYSVSREKKERFSLILESASTNQTSMYLCASSSNRRQFFGPGTRLTVL.

The chain links TRBV7-9 to TRBJ2-2, with D uncertain. The CDR3 is 12 residues long. With 5 bases removed from V and 3 bases from J, the gap between germline ends came to 4 bases. CDR1 and CDR2 from the germline V gene are SEHNR and FQNEAQ (reference sequence). The CDR3 protein is CASSSYTGELFF. CDR3 in DNA: TGTGCCAGCAGCAGCTACACCGGGGAGCTGTTTTTT.

The table lists this clone with a count of one. The chain combines TRBV7-8 with TRBJ2-3; 8 nucleotides match TRBD2. In germline, CDR1 is SGHVS, CDR2 FQNEAQ. The CDR3 has 15 residues. Trimming took 3 bases from V and 5 from J; bases not matched to a gene: 7. CDR3 residues: CASSFTGGQQDTQYF. CDR3 DNA: TGTGCCAGCAGCTTTACGGGGGGGCAGCAAGATACGCAGTATTTT.

V is TRBV7-8 and J is TRBJ2-1, with 11 bases matching TRBD1. V trimming: 5 bases; J trimming: 7 bases; junction bases outside the gene matches: 13. CDR1 and CDR2 from the germline V gene are SGHVS and FQNEAQ. The CDR3 length is 17 residues. Here the CDR3 reads CASSGGGGTGGWNEQFF. The CDR3 coding sequence is TGTGCCAGCAGCGGGGGTGGGGGGACAGGGGGATGGAATGAGCAGTTCTTC. Complete variable domain (other parts from reference TRBV7-8 and TRBJ2-1): GAGVSQSPRYKVAKRGQDVALRCDPISGHVSLFWYQQALGQGPEFLTYFQNEAQLDKSGLPSDRFFAERPEGSVSTLKIQRTQQEDSAVYLCASSGGGGTGGWNEQFFGPGTRLTVL.